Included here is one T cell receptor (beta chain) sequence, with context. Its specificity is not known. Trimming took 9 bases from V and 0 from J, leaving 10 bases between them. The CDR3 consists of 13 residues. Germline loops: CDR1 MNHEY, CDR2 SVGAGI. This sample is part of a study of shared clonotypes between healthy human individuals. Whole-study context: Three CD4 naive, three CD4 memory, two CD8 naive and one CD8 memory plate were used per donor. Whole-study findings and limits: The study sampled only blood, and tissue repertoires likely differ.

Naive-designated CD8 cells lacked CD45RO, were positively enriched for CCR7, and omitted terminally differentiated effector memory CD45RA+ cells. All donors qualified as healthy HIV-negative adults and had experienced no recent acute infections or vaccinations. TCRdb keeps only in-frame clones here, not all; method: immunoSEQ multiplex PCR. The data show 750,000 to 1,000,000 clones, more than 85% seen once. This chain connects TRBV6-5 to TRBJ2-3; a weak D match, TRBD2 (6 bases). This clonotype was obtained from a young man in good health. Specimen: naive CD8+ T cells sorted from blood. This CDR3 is CASSLASTDTQYF. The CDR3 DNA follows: TGTGCCAGTTCACTAGCTAGCACAGATACGCAGTATTTT.